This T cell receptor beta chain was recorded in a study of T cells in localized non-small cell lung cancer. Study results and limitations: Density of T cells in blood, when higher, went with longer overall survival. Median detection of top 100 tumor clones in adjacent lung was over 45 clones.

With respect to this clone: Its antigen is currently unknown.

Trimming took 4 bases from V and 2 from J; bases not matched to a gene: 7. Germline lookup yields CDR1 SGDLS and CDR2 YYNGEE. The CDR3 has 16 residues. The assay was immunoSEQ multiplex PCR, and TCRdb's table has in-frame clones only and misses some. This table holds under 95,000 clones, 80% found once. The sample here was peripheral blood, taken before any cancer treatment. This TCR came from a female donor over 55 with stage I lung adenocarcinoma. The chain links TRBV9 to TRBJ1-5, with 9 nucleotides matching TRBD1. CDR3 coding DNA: TGTGCCAGCAGCCCGGGGGACAGGGAAGGCAATCAGCCCCAGCATTTT. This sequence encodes CASSPGDREGNQPQHF.